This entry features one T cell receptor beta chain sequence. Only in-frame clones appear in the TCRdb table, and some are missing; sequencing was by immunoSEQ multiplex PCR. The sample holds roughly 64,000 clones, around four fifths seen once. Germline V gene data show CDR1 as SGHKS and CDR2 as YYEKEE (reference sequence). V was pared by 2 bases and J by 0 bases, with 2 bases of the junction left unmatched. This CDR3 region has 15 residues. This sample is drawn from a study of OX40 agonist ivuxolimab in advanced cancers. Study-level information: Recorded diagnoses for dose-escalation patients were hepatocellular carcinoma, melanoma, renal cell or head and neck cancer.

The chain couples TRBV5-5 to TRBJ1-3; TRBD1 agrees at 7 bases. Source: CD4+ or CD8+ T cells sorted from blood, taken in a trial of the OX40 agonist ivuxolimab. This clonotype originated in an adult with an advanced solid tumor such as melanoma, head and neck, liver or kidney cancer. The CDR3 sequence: CASSFRDSSGNTIYF. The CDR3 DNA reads TGTGCCAGCAGCTTCAGGGACAGCTCTGGAAACACCATATATTTT. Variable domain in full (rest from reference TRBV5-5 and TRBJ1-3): DAGVTQSPTHLIKTRGQQVTLRCSPISGHKSVSWYQQVLGQGPQFIFQYYEKEERGRGNFPDRFSARQFPNYSSELNVNALLLGDSALYLCASSFRDSSGNTIYFGEGSWLTVV.